This is a list of T cell receptor beta chains from one sample in a study of pediatric ulcerative colitis. Here immunoSEQ multiplex PCR was the method, and the copy in TCRdb shows in-frame clones only, minus some. The sample contains about 64,000 clones, 70% to 80% of which appear only once. Sequences were obtained from blood. These receptors were obtained from a boy younger than 18 with moderate ulcerative colitis. Each CDR3 is given with its conserved first and last residue. Fields, in order: clone size, D gene, J gene, CDR3 length, V gene, CDR3 protein, CDR3 DNA. A D gene is named only where the DNA matches it firmly. Size tells how often a clone was seen (once, few, many) or the class of an expanded clone, and some rows leave it out.

once | NA | TRBJ2-6 | 17 | TRBV9 | CASSAHSPRSGANVLTF | TGTGCCAGCAGCGCCCACAGTCCCCGCTCTGGGGCCAACGTCCTGACTTTC
few | TRBD1 | TRBJ1-1 | 14 | TRBV7-3 | CASSRQGEDTEAFF | TGTGCCAGCAGCCGACAGGGGGAGGACACTGAAGCTTTCTTT
NA | NA | TRBJ1-5 | 16 | TRBV6-1 | CASSVPRGSNNQPQHF | TGTGCCAGCAGTGTCCCCAGGGGATCGAACAATCAGCCCCAGCATTTT
NA | NA | TRBJ2-5 | 13 | TRBV18 | CASSPRGQETQYF | TGTGCCAGCTCACCACGAGGACAAGAGACCCAGTACTTC
NA | NA | TRBJ2-7 | 14 | TRBV7-2 | CASSLSSYSGEQYF | TGTGCCAGCAGCTTATCTTCCTACAGCGGCGAGCAGTACTTC
NA | NA | TRBJ2-7 | 13 | TRBV21-1 | CAPHWGGRYEQYF | TGTGCCCCCCATTGGGGGGGCAGGTACGAGCAGTACTTC
NA | TRBD1 | TRBJ2-7 | 15 | TRBV7-6 | CASSPLRQGSYEQYF | TGTGCCAGCAGCCCACTCCGACAGGGCTCCTACGAGCAGTACTTC
once | TRBD1 | TRBJ2-1 | 14 | TRBV25-1 | CASSADRGYNEQFF | TGTGCCAGCAGTGCGGACAGGGGTTACAATGAGCAGTTCTTC
NA | NA | TRBJ2-7 | 12 | TRBV5-1 | CASSLAFAEQYF | TGCGCCAGCAGCTTGGCCTTCGCCGAGCAGTACTTC
NA | TRBD1 | TRBJ1-4 | 15 | TRBV4-2 | CASSQAGTGDEKLFF | TGTGCCAGCAGCCAGGCCGGGACAGGGGACGAAAAACTGTTTTTT
NA | TRBD1 | TRBJ1-1 | 16 | TRBV6-1 | CASSGQGPGRNTEAFF | TGTGCCAGCAGTGGACAGGGGCCCGGTCGGAACACTGAAGCTTTCTTT
few | NA | TRBJ2-7 | 12 | TRBV27 | CASSPGAYEQYF | TGTGCCAGCAGCCCTGGGGCCTACGAGCAGTACTTC
NA | NA | TRBJ1-1 | 14 | TRBV18 | CASSPDWGHTEAFF | TGTGCCAGCTCACCAGATTGGGGTCACACTGAAGCTTTCTTT
once | NA | TRBJ1-1 | 13 | TRBV18 | CASSPGRTTEAFF | TGTGCCAGCTCACCGGGACGGACCACTGAAGCTTTCTTT
NA | NA | TRBJ1-5 | 18 | TRBV29-1 | CSVEDRRRGLYSNQPQHF | TGCAGCGTTGAAGATCGAAGGAGGGGCCTTTATAGCAATCAGCCCCAGCATTTT
NA | NA | TRBJ2-7 | 11 | TRBV30 | CAWRGVYEQYF | TGTGCCTGGAGGGGGGTGTACGAGCAGTACTTC
NA | TRBD2 | TRBJ2-1 | 15 | TRBV13 | CASSRRTSRYNEQFF | TGTGCCAGCAGCCGCCGGACTAGCAGATACAATGAGCAGTTCTTC
NA | NA | TRBJ1-3 | 15 | TRBV19 | CASSIMALGGNTIYF | TGTGCCAGTAGTATTATGGCGCTCGGAGGAAACACCATATATTTT
NA | NA | TRBJ2-1 | 16 | TRBV4-1 | CASSQDWGPSANEQFF | TGCGCCAGCAGCCAAGATTGGGGGCCCTCGGCCAATGAGCAGTTCTTC
once | NA | TRBJ1-1 | 15 | TRBV6-5 | CASRGGAEWNTEAFF | TGTGCCAGCCGGGGCGGGGCCGAATGGAACACTGAAGCTTTCTTT
NA | NA | TRBJ2-7 | 14 | TRBV6-6 | CASSYNRAGDEQYF | TGTGCCAGCAGTTACAACAGGGCCGGCGACGAGCAGTACTTC
once | NA | TRBJ2-7 | 13 | TRBV10-3 | CAINKGEAYEQYF | TGTGCCATCAATAAGGGGGAGGCCTACGAGCAGTACTTC
NA | NA | TRBJ1-4 | 14 | TRBV11-2 | CASTPRRVGEKLFF | TGTGCCAGCACCCCGCGGAGGGTGGGTGAAAAACTGTTTTTT
NA | TRBD1 | TRBJ1-4 | 20 | TRBV5-1 | CASSDPRTGGGLWTNEKLFF | TGCGCCAGCAGCGACCCGCGGACAGGGGGCGGTCTTTGGACTAATGAAAAACTGTTTTTT
NA | TRBD1 | TRBJ1-2 | 13 | TRBV18 | CASSLRTGEGYTF | TGTGCCAGCTCACTACGGACAGGGGAAGGCTACACCTTC
NA | NA | TRBJ2-1 | 12 | TRBV14 | CASSHKPREQFF | TGTGCCAGCAGCCATAAGCCGAGAGAGCAGTTCTTC
few | NA | TRBJ1-2 | 17 | TRBV6-1 | CASSKGRGGAFNYGYTF | TGTGCCAGCAGTAAAGGCCGAGGGGGGGCCTTTAACTATGGCTACACCTTC
NA | TRBD1 | TRBJ1-1 | 14 | TRBV6-1 | CASRGQVIDTEAFF | TGTGCCAGCAGGGGACAGGTCATTGACACTGAAGCTTTCTTT
NA | TRBD1 | TRBJ1-2 | 15 | TRBV9 | CASSFRTGGYGGYTF | TGTGCCAGCAGCTTCCGGACAGGGGGATATGGTGGCTACACCTTC
few | NA | TRBJ2-1 | 17 | TRBV6-1 | CASSVLRTWAAYNEQFF | TGTGCCAGCAGTGTGCTGCGGACGTGGGCCGCCTACAATGAGCAGTTCTTC
NA | NA | TRBJ2-5 | 13 | TRBV19 | CASGAEIQETQYF | TGTGCCAGTGGGGCCGAAATTCAAGAGACCCAGTACTTC
NA | TRBD2 | TRBJ2-1 | 15 | TRBV6-1 | CASSPGTSGYNEQFF | TGTGCCAGCAGTCCTGGGACTAGCGGCTACAATGAGCAGTTCTTC
NA | NA | TRBJ1-1 | 13 | TRBV5-1 | CASSLVSATEAFF | TGCGCCAGCAGCTTGGTTTCCGCCACTGAAGCTTTCTTT
NA | NA | TRBJ2-1 | 12 | TRBV6-6 | CASSSYRENKFF | TGTGCCAGCAGTTCCTACAGGGAAAATAAGTTCTTC
once | NA | TRBJ1-2 | 17 | TRBV10-3 | CAISAQGRGGVAYGYTF | TGTGCCATCAGTGCCCAAGGACGTGGGGGTGTGGCGTATGGCTACACCTTC
NA | NA | TRBJ1-2 | 15 | TRBV4-3 | CASSQGTGIRYGYTF | TGCGCCAGCAGCCAAGGGACGGGCATTCGCTATGGCTACACCTTC
NA | TRBD1 | TRBJ2-5 | 17 | TRBV19 | CASSIGPGQGARETQYF | TGTGCCAGTAGTATAGGTCCGGGACAGGGGGCGAGGGAGACCCAGTACTTC
NA | NA | TRBJ1-3 | 13 | TRBV29-1 | CSVFTGGGNTIYF | TGCAGCGTTTTCACCGGGGGGGGAAACACCATATATTTT
NA | NA | TRBJ1-1 | 12 | TRBV7-9 | CASSLLNTEAFF | TGTGCCAGCAGCTTACTGAACACTGAAGCTTTCTTT
once | TRBD2 | TRBJ2-1 | 16 | TRBV9 | CASSVGERGAYNEQFF | TGTGCCAGCAGCGTAGGTGAGCGGGGTGCCTACAATGAGCAGTTCTTC
NA | NA | TRBJ1-2 | 15 | TRBV9 | CASSVQGNSNYGYTF | TGTGCCAGCAGCGTACAGGGGAATTCTAACTATGGCTACACCTTC
NA | NA | TRBJ1-3 | 16 | TRBV2 | CASSEVPHTLRDTIYF | TGTGCCAGCAGTGAAGTTCCTCACACCTTACGAGACACCATATATTTT